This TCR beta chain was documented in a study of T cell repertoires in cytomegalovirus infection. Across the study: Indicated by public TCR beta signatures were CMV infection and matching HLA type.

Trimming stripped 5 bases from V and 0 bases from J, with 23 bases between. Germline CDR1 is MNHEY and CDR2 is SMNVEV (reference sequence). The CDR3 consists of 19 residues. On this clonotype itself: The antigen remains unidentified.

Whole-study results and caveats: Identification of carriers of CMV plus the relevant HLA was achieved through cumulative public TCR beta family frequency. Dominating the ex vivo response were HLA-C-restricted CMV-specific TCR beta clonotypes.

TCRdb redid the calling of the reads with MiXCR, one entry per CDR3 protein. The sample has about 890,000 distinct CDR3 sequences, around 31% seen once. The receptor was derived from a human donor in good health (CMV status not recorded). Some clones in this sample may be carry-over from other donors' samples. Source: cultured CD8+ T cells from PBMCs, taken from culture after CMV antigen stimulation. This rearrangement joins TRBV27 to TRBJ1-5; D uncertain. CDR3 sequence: CASSPYTTEWRISNQPQHF. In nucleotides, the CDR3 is TGTGCCAGCAGTCCCTACACCACGGAATGGAGGATTAGCAATCAGCCCCAGCATTTT.